This is a list of T cell receptor beta chains from one sample in a study of shared clonotypes between healthy human individuals. The table came from immunoSEQ multiplex PCR; TCRdb's copy has only in-frame clones and leaves some out. The data hold fewer than 1 million clones, with roughly 96% observed a single time. Sequenced material: naive CD8+ T cells sorted from blood. The receptors were sampled from a man between 25 and 39 years old in good health. Each CDR3 is given with its conserved first and last residue. The order of the fields is clone size, V gene, J gene, D gene, CDR3 protein, CDR3 DNA. D genes are given only for firm matches. The size field is filled for only some rows; it gives once, few, many or a size class.

clone size: once; V gene: TRBV15; J gene: TRBJ2-3; D gene: NA; CDR3 protein: CATSRDHPQGGGTDTQYF; CDR3 DNA: TGTGCCACCAGCAGAGATCACCCACAGGGTGGGGGCACAGATACGCAGTATTTT
clone size: once; V gene: TRBV7-9; J gene: TRBJ2-5; D gene: TRBD2; CDR3 protein: CASSFKTSEETQYF; CDR3 DNA: TGTGCCAGCAGCTTTAAAACTAGCGAAGAGACCCAGTACTTC
clone size: NA; V gene: TRBV9; J gene: TRBJ2-3; D gene: NA; CDR3 protein: CASSVPSGGSTDTQYF; CDR3 DNA: TGTGCCAGCAGCGTACCGAGTGGCGGGAGCACAGATACGCAGTATTTT
clone size: NA; V gene: TRBV6-4; J gene: TRBJ2-6; D gene: NA; CDR3 protein: CASSDSISGANVLTF; CDR3 DNA: TGTGCCAGCAGTGACTCGATCTCTGGGGCCAACGTCCTGACTTTC
clone size: NA; V gene: TRBV27; J gene: TRBJ2-7; D gene: TRBD1; CDR3 protein: CASTPSRRGLYEQYF; CDR3 DNA: TGTGCCAGCACGCCTTCGAGAAGGGGGCTCTACGAGCAGTACTTC
clone size: NA; V gene: TRBV4-1; J gene: TRBJ2-1; D gene: NA; CDR3 protein: CASSQGRDEQFF; CDR3 DNA: TGCGCCAGCAGCCAAGGGAGGGATGAGCAGTTCTTC
clone size: NA; V gene: TRBV15; J gene: TRBJ2-5; D gene: NA; CDR3 protein: CATSRDIGGSGETQYF; CDR3 DNA: TGTGCCACCAGCAGAGATATAGGGGGAAGTGGAGAGACCCAGTACTTC
clone size: NA; V gene: TRBV7-9; J gene: TRBJ2-7; D gene: TRBD2; CDR3 protein: CASSPVTGRYFEQYF; CDR3 DNA: TGTGCCAGCAGCCCCGTTACCGGGAGGTATTTCGAGCAGTACTTC
clone size: NA; V gene: TRBV29-1; J gene: TRBJ2-1; D gene: TRBD2; CDR3 protein: CSVDSASGRPYNEQFF; CDR3 DNA: TGCAGCGTTGATTCGGCTAGCGGCAGGCCCTACAATGAGCAGTTCTTC
clone size: NA; V gene: TRBV27; J gene: TRBJ2-7; D gene: NA; CDR3 protein: CASSFDGSGYEQYF; CDR3 DNA: TGTGCCAGCAGTTTCGACGGGAGTGGTTACGAGCAGTACTTC
clone size: NA; V gene: TRBV9; J gene: TRBJ2-7; D gene: NA; CDR3 protein: CASSVGGESYEQYF; CDR3 DNA: TGTGCCAGCAGCGTAGGTGGAGAGTCCTACGAGCAGTACTTC
clone size: NA; V gene: TRBV7-9; J gene: TRBJ1-5; D gene: NA; CDR3 protein: CASSLGDNQPQHF; CDR3 DNA: TGTGCCAGCAGCTTAGGGGACAATCAGCCCCAGCATTTT
clone size: NA; V gene: TRBV27; J gene: TRBJ2-2; D gene: TRBD1; CDR3 protein: CANRDSFTGELFF; CDR3 DNA: TGTGCCAACCGGGACAGCTTCACCGGGGAGCTGTTTTTT
clone size: NA; V gene: TRBV7-9; J gene: TRBJ1-1; D gene: NA; CDR3 protein: CASSLRGSEAFF; CDR3 DNA: TGTGCCAGCAGCTTGCGGGGCAGTGAAGCTTTCTTT
clone size: NA; V gene: TRBV2; J gene: TRBJ2-5; D gene: NA; CDR3 protein: CASSRQTQYF; CDR3 DNA: TGTGCCAGCAGTAGACAGACCCAGTACTTC
clone size: NA; V gene: TRBV7-9; J gene: TRBJ1-4; D gene: NA; CDR3 protein: CASSLGTVRGEKLFF; CDR3 DNA: TGTGCCAGCAGCTTAGGTACAGTCCGGGGTGAAAAACTGTTTTTT
clone size: NA; V gene: TRBV15; J gene: TRBJ1-5; D gene: TRBD1; CDR3 protein: CATWTGGTNQPQHF; CDR3 DNA: TGTGCCACTTGGACAGGGGGCACGAATCAGCCCCAGCATTTT
clone size: NA; V gene: TRBV14; J gene: TRBJ2-3; D gene: NA; CDR3 protein: CASSQDAGAFTDTQYF; CDR3 DNA: TGTGCCAGCAGCCAAGATGCGGGGGCTTTCACAGATACGCAGTATTTT
clone size: NA; V gene: TRBV7-9; J gene: TRBJ2-3; D gene: NA; CDR3 protein: CASSLPSDTQYF; CDR3 DNA: TGTGCCAGCAGTCTTCCATCAGATACGCAGTATTTT
clone size: NA; V gene: TRBV28; J gene: TRBJ2-7; D gene: TRBD2; CDR3 protein: CASSARLAGVEEQYF; CDR3 DNA: TGTGCCAGCAGTGCCCGACTAGCGGGAGTCGAGGAGCAGTACTTC
clone size: NA; V gene: TRBV14; J gene: TRBJ2-1; D gene: TRBD2; CDR3 protein: CASSQLLPSGTSGDEQFF; CDR3 DNA: TGTGCCAGCAGCCAACTACTCCCCTCCGGGACTAGCGGCGATGAGCAGTTCTTC
clone size: NA; V gene: TRBV27; J gene: TRBJ1-1; D gene: NA; CDR3 protein: CASSPLGGGNTEAFF; CDR3 DNA: TGTGCCAGCAGTCCCCTGGGGGGCGGGAACACTGAAGCTTTCTTT
clone size: NA; V gene: TRBV7-9; J gene: TRBJ2-7; D gene: TRBD1; CDR3 protein: CASSGTAGGWYEQYF; CDR3 DNA: TGTGCCAGCAGCGGAACAGCAGGGGGCTGGTACGAGCAGTACTTC
clone size: once; V gene: TRBV28; J gene: TRBJ2-3; D gene: NA; CDR3 protein: CASSLYREDTQYF; CDR3 DNA: TGTGCCAGCAGTTTATACAGGGAGGATACGCAGTATTTT
clone size: NA; V gene: TRBV6-1; J gene: TRBJ2-7; D gene: TRBD2; CDR3 protein: CASSETSGRAYEQYF; CDR3 DNA: TGTGCCAGCAGTGAGACTAGCGGGAGGGCATACGAGCAGTACTTC
clone size: NA; V gene: TRBV28; J gene: TRBJ2-7; D gene: NA; CDR3 protein: CASSPRDTHYEQYF; CDR3 DNA: TGTGCCAGCAGCCCCCGGGACACACACTACGAGCAGTACTTC
clone size: NA; V gene: TRBV11-2; J gene: TRBJ2-3; D gene: NA; CDR3 protein: CASSLGPYFFTDTQYF; CDR3 DNA: TGTGCCAGCAGCTTGGGGCCCTACTTCTTTACAGATACGCAGTATTTT